This passage covers 32 T cell receptor beta chains from one sample sequenced in a study of cytomegalovirus exposure and HLA in healthy donors. It was with 60 Vbeta and 13 Jbeta primers that the PCR ran. The table came from immunoSEQ multiplex PCR; TCRdb's copy has only in-frame clones and leaves some out. The profile shows some 88,000 clones, over 55% of them singletons. The sample comprised PBMCs. The receptors were sampled from a woman in her twenties or thirties in good health and CMV-seronegative.

This CDR3 reads CASSWRWTGYDSPLHF. CDR3 DNA sequence: TGTGCCAGCAGCTGGCGCTGGACAGGGTACGATTCACCCCTCCACTTT. This chain connects TRBV6-6 to TRBJ1-6; TRBD1 matches at 8 bases. CDR1 and CDR2 from the germline V gene are MNHNY and SVGAGI (reference sequence). The trim removed 6 bases at V and 8 bases at J, leaving 12 bases unmatched. The CDR3 sequence is 16 residues long.

The genes are TRBV30 and TRBJ2-5; 9 bases are a match to TRBD2. The CDR3 loop spans 13 amino acids. Germline-derived CDR1 and CDR2 are GTSNPN and SVGIG (reference sequence). Unmatched junction bases numbered 10, after V lost 7 bases and J lost 7 bases. The CDR3 region is CAYILAGTGTQYF. The DNA of the CDR3 is TGTGCCTACATACTAGCGGGCACGGGGACCCAGTACTTC.

DNA for the CDR3: TGTGCCAGCAGCCAAGACAGGGCGGTGACCTCGAACACTGAAGCTTTCTTT. Its protein product is CASSQDRAVTSNTEAFF. The chain links TRBV4-2 to TRBJ1-1; tentatively, D is TRBD1 (5 bases). The CDR3 totals 17 residues. Trimming pared 0 bases from V and 1 base from J, leaving 15 bases between. The germline CDR1 and CDR2 sequences are LGHNA and YNFKEQ.

The V and J genes are TRBV2 and TRBJ2-6, with 8 nucleotides matching TRBD1. V lost 6 bases to trimming and J lost 2 bases; unmatched junction nucleotides: 12. The CDR3 spans 18 residues. Looked up from germline, CDR1 is SNHLY and CDR2 is FYNNEI. The DNA for the CDR3 is TGTGCCAGCAGCGAACCCAGGGGGCGTAATCCTGGGGCCAACGTCCTGACTTTC. It translates to CASSEPRGRNPGANVLTF.

The rearrangement uses TRBV13 and TRBJ2-2; the D gene is possibly TRBD2 (5 bases). V lost 5 bases and J 5 bases, leaving 9 bases between the germline ends. CDR3 size: 13 residues. Germline-derived CDR1 and CDR2 are PRHDT and FYEKMQ (reference sequence). The CDR3 loop reads CASSPGLTGELFF. Here the CDR3 DNA reads TGTGCCAGCAGCCCCGGACTTACCGGGGAGCTGTTTTTT.

The table lists this clone with a few counts. J is TRBJ1-1 and V is TRBV21-1; the D call of TRBD1 is as the table states it, not checked on the DNA. TRBV21-1 is a recognized pseudogene. CDR3 length: 14 amino acids. The CDR3 coding sequence is TGTGCCAGCAGCAAAGTAGACAGGGGGACTGAAGCTTTCTTT. It codes for CASSKVDRGTEAFF.

This clone has more than one count but fewer than ten. The chain is built from TRBV5-6 and TRBJ2-7; TRBD2 is a possible D gene (5 bases). Between the trimmed V and J ends, which lost 1 base and 5 bases, there was a span of 13 bases. CDR3 length: 14 residues. CDR1 and CDR2 (germline): SGHDT, YYEEEE. CDR3 region: CASSLLGVGNEQYF. The CDR3 DNA sequence: TGTGCCAGCAGCTTGTTAGGAGTCGGGAACGAGCAGTACTTC. Supplemented by reference TRBV5-6 and TRBJ2-7, the full variable domain reads DAGVTQSPTHLIKTRGQQVTLRCSPKSGHDTVSWYQQALGQGPQFIFQYYEEEERQRGNFPDRFSGHQFPNYSSELNVNALLLGDSALYLCASSLLGVGNEQYFGPGTRLTVT.

The chain joins TRBV28 to TRBJ2-1; D uncertain. The germline V gene encodes CDR1 MDHEN and CDR2 SYDVKM. The CDR3 loop spans 16 amino acids. Trimming shortened V by 3 bases and J by 1 base, and 13 bases separated the two germline ends. The CDR3 nucleotides read TGTGCCAGCAGTTTTCTCTCGCGAGGTTCCTACAATGAGCAGTTCTTC. Its translation is CASSFLSRGSYNEQFF.

The chain is built from TRBV5-6 and TRBJ1-2; D unresolved. Trimming pared 0 bases from V and 2 bases from J, leaving 8 bases between. CDR1 and CDR2 from the germline V gene are SGHDT and YYEEEE. This CDR3 contains 14 residues. CDR3 sequence: CASSLAHGNYGYTF. CDR3 nucleotides: TGTGCCAGCAGCTTGGCCCACGGGAACTATGGCTACACCTTC.

In its sample, this clone was seen a few times. V gene TRBV5-1 combines with J gene TRBJ1-6; TRBD1 is a possible D gene (5 bases). The CDR3 runs to 13 residues. The ends were cut back, 2 bases at V and 11 bases at J, with 11 bases in the middle. Germline loops: CDR1 SGHRS, CDR2 YFSETQ. CDR3 nucleotide sequence: TGCGCCAGCAGCTTAGACGGAGGGGCACCCCTCCACTTT. This gives the protein CASSLDGGAPLHF.

This clone was counted between two and nine times. V gene TRBV4-1 combines with J gene TRBJ2-1; tentative D call: TRBD2 (6 bases). The germline V gene has CDR1 MGHRA and CDR2 YSYEKL. This CDR3 comprises 14 residues. V dropped 0 bases and J dropped 7 bases, with 10 bases sitting between them. The CDR3 DNA reads TGCGCCAGCAGCCAAGAGACTAGAGGGAATGAGCAGTTCTTC. This gives the protein CASSQETRGNEQFF.

V usage is TRBV2 and J usage is TRBJ2-5; perhaps TRBD1 as D (6 bases). Germline V lookup: CDR1 SNHLY, CDR2 FYNNEI. The V gene lost 3 bases and the J gene lost 3 bases, with 11 bases spanning the gap. The CDR3 length is 14 residues. In DNA form, the CDR3 reads TGTGCCAGCAGTGAGCTGAACAGGGAAGAGACCCAGTACTTC. Translated, it gives CASSELNREETQYF.

The chain couples TRBV4-2 to TRBJ2-2; 7 bases map to TRBD2. The J segment lost 9 bases and the V segment lost 1 base, leaving 11 bases of the junction unmatched. CDR1 is LGHNA and CDR2 is YNFKEQ in the germline V gene. This CDR3 has 16 amino acids. This chain's CDR3 is CASSQGMAGDLRELFF. The CDR3 region has the DNA TGTGCCAGCAGCCAAGGTATGGCGGGGGACCTGCGGGAGCTGTTTTTT.

The chain links TRBV27 to TRBJ2-2, with D possibly matching TRBD2 (5 bases). The CDR3 consists of 16 residues. V lost 6 bases and J lost 4, with 18 bases in between. Germline V lookup: CDR1 MNHEY, CDR2 SMNVEV (reference sequence). CDR3 bases: TGTGCCAGCAGCCGAGAGCGAGGGCACGGCACCGGGGAGCTGTTTTTT. The encoded protein is CASSRERGHGTGELFF.

The CDR3 DNA reads as TGTGCCAGCAGCGTAATTGGCTACACCGGGGAGCTGTTTTTT. Encoded protein: CASSVIGYTGELFF. The rearrangement joins TRBV9 to TRBJ2-2, with D hard to call. The germline gives CDR1 SGDLS, CDR2 YYNGEE. The CDR3 length is 14 residues. V was clipped by 1 base and J by 3 bases, with 7 bases between them.

The chain has TRBV11-2 and TRBJ2-7; the match to TRBD2 covers 10 bases. J lost 2 bases, V lost 5 bases, and 6 bases had no gene match. This CDR3 has 15 residues. Germline V CDR1 and CDR2: SGHAT, FQNNGV. The CDR3 here is CASSVTSGVPYEQYF. The DNA of the CDR3 is TGTGCCAGCAGCGTCACTAGCGGGGTACCCTACGAGCAGTACTTC.

The chain recombines TRBV19 with TRBJ2-7, with TRBD1 matching 12 bases. The ends lost 6 bases at V and 4 bases at J; junction bases unmatched: 7. The CDR3 runs to 15 residues. Germline CDR1 LNHDA, CDR2 SQIVND (reference sequence). CDR3 sequence reads: CASSPGGQGAYEQYF. CDR3 in DNA: TGTGCCAGTAGCCCTGGGGGACAGGGGGCTTACGAGCAGTACTTC.

V usage is TRBV6-1 and J usage is TRBJ2-4; 7 nucleotides line up with TRBD1. CDR1 MNHNS and CDR2 SASEGT come from the germline V gene. The CDR3 covers 13 residues. Unmatched junction bases numbered 0, after V lost 6 bases and J lost 1 base. The CDR3 coding sequence is TGTGCCAGCAGGGGACAGGCCAAAAACATTCAGTACTTC. It yields the protein CASRGQAKNIQYF.

The V call is TRBV11-2, the J call TRBJ1-1; the D is unclear. V lost 5 bases to trimming and J lost 1 base, with 14 bases between them. CDR3 length equals 15 residues. Germline V gene lookup returns CDR1 SGHAT and CDR2 FQNNGV. The CDR3 DNA follows: TGTGCCAGCAGCCAAAGAGTTCCTCAGAACACTGAAGCTTTCTTT. Amino acids: CASSQRVPQNTEAFF.

J is TRBJ1-5 and V is TRBV10-1, with TRBD1 as a possible D gene (6 bases). Deletions cut 5 bases from V and 8 bases from J, with 13 bases between. Germline loops: CDR1 WNHNN, CDR2 SYGVQD (reference sequence). The CDR3 has 13 amino acids. The CDR3 region is CASSTDGTKPQHF. CDR3 nucleotide sequence: TGCGCCAGCAGTACCGACGGGACAAAGCCCCAGCATTTT.

This clone turned up a few times. This chain joins TRBV25-1 and TRBJ1-1; no firm D call. The V end lost 7 bases, the J end lost 7 bases, and 16 bases lay between the germline ends. Germline V gene sequence: CDR1 MGHDK, CDR2 SYGVNS. The CDR3 loop spans 13 amino acids. CDR3 in amino acids: CASNTNLGIEAFF. The CDR3 nucleotides read TGTGCCAGCAACACGAACCTCGGGATTGAAGCTTTCTTT.

The chain employs TRBV18 and TRBJ1-1, with 7 bases lining up with TRBD1. V lost 6 bases and J lost 2; bases outside the gene matches: 6. Germline assignment: CDR1 KGHSH and CDR2 LQKENI. This CDR3 is built from 14 residues. DNA of the CDR3: TGTGCCAGCTCCCTGGGACAGATAAACACTGAAGCTTTCTTT. This encodes CASSLGQINTEAFF.

The rearrangement joins TRBV7-2 to TRBJ1-4, with 9 positions matching TRBD1. Germline assignment: CDR1 SGHTA and CDR2 FQGNSA. The CDR3 extends over 15 amino acids. J gave up 8 bases and V 1 base, and 5 bases lay outside the gene matches. Written as DNA, the CDR3 is TGTGCCAGCAGCTTAGGAGGGACAGGGCTGGAAAAACTGTTTTTT. Residues: CASSLGGTGLEKLFF.

V and J are TRBV5-1 and TRBJ1-5, with TRBD1 as a possible D gene (5 bases). Germline values: CDR1 SGHRS, CDR2 YFSETQ. The CDR3 sequence is 15 residues long. The V end was cut by 3 bases, the J end by 1 base, with 11 bases between. The CDR3 DNA reads TGCGCCAGCAGCTATTCCGGGGGAAGCAATCAGCCCCAGCATTTT. Translated: CASSYSGGSNQPQHF.

The V call is TRBV7-9, the J call TRBJ2-7; D might be TRBD1 (6 bases). Looked up from germline, CDR1 is SEHNR and CDR2 is FQNEAQ (reference sequence). The V and J ends lost 7 bases and 3 bases respectively, with 13 bases between them. The CDR3 runs to 13 residues. The CDR3 loop reads CASTQGGFYEQYF. The CDR3 DNA sequence: TGTGCCAGCACACAGGGCGGATTCTACGAGCAGTACTTC.

This clone was counted only a few times. This chain joins TRBV2 and TRBJ2-7, with 7 bases aligning to TRBD1. CDR1 SNHLY and CDR2 FYNNEI come from the germline V gene. The CDR3 spans 15 residues. Germline trimming cut 7 bases from V and 3 bases from J; bases unmatched to any gene: 12. CDR3 sequence (DNA): TGTGCCAGCAAATCCCAGACAGGGTCCCTCTACGAGCAGTACTTC. It yields the protein CASKSQTGSLYEQYF.

There are a few counts of this clone. The chain recombines TRBV5-1 with TRBJ2-1; the match to TRBD2 covers 14 bases. The CDR3 covers 17 residues. Germline V CDR1 and CDR2: SGHRS, YFSETQ. V shed 4 bases and J 4 bases; nucleotides not matched to a gene: 7. CDR3 residues: CASSTGTSGGPYNEQFF. CDR3 coding DNA: TGCGCCAGCAGCACCGGGACTAGCGGGGGCCCTTACAATGAGCAGTTCTTC.

The chain links TRBV6-6 to TRBJ2-2; TRBD2 agrees at 11 bases. The CDR3 loop spans 16 amino acids. Germline V CDR1 and CDR2: MNHNY, SVGAGI (reference sequence). V lost 5 bases and J lost 1; bases outside the gene matches: 3. CDR3 DNA sequence: TGTGCCAGCAGTAGGACTAGCGGGCTGAACACCGGGGAGCTGTTTTTT. Protein sequence: CASSRTSGLNTGELFF.

The chain recombines TRBV5-1 with TRBJ2-7; TRBD1 matches 8 bases. V gave up 0 bases and J gave up 3 bases; unmatched junction bases: 14. Germline lookup yields CDR1 SGHRS and CDR2 YFSETQ. The CDR3 contains 18 residues. The chain's CDR3 is CASSLEPSGGASDYEQYF. CDR3 DNA sequence: TGCGCCAGCAGCTTGGAACCCTCAGGGGGCGCATCCGACTACGAGCAGTACTTC.

The J gene is TRBJ1-2, the V gene TRBV10-2, with D unresolved. CDR1 and CDR2 from the germline V gene are WSHSY and SAAADI. The CDR3 runs 16 residues. V was shortened by 4 bases and J by 0 bases, with 15 bases between the two germline ends. The CDR3 DNA sequence: TGCGCCAGCAGTGGCGGAAGCGCCCCCTCTAACTATGGCTACACCTTC. It specifies CASSGGSAPSNYGYTF.

The gene calls are TRBV18 and TRBJ2-5, with D hard to call. The V gene's germline CDR1 is KGHSH and CDR2 LQKENI. With 3 bases removed from V and 2 bases from J, the gap between germline ends came to 7 bases. The CDR3 has 13 residues. The CDR3 coding sequence is TGTGCCAGCTCACCGGCACAGCAAGAGACCCAGTACTTC. This codes for CASSPAQQETQYF. Supplemented by reference TRBV18 and TRBJ2-5, the full variable domain reads NAGVMQNPRHLVRRRGQEARLRCSPMKGHSHVYWYRQLPEEGLKFMVYLQKENIIDESGMPKERFSAEFPKEGPSILRIQQVVRGDSAAYFCASSPAQQETQYFGPGTRLLVL.

The rearrangement joins TRBV2 to TRBJ1-1; D gene ambiguous. V dropped 6 bases and J dropped 7 bases, with 12 bases sitting between them. Germline lookup yields CDR1 SNHLY and CDR2 FYNNEI. The CDR3 consists of 12 residues. The DNA of the CDR3 is TGTGCCAGCAGGGGGTGGGGAGGTGAAGCTTTCTTT. It codes for CASRGWGGEAFF.